This T cell receptor (beta chain) was obtained from a study of regulatory T cells in long-lasting Graves disease. Study observations and caveats: Compared with new cases, persistent Graves' patients showed reduced TCR diversity. Persistent disease was associated with favored TRBV28 usage and with favored use of TRBJ1-2 and TRBJ2-5.

Time point noted: persistent/refractory GD, antithyroid drugs over 5 years with positive TRAb. PBMC-derived RNA was used for the TCR library. For TCR beta, libraries came from iRepertoire HTBI primers and Arm-PCR of CDR3 regions. One entry per CDR3 protein results from TCRdb running MiXCR on the multiplex PCR reads. The sample has under 500,000 distinct CDR3 sequences; less than 25% are singletons. Points on this clonotype: Its antigen is unidentified.

There are 13 residues in the CDR3. Germline lookup yields CDR1 MNHEY and CDR2 SMNVEV (reference sequence). J lost 9 bases, V lost 5 bases, and 7 bases had no gene match. Sample: peripheral blood mononuclear cells (PBMCs), taken when the disease was refractory, from a patient treated with antithyroid drugs. The sequence was obtained from a female donor with Graves disease. This chain joins TRBV27 and TRBJ1-5; 7 bases match TRBD1. The CDR3 spells CASSVTGILPQHF. In DNA form, the CDR3 reads TGTGCCAGCAGTGTGACAGGGATTCTGCCCCAGCATTTT.